The next 22 T cell receptor beta chains were all read from a single sample in a study of T cell responses to AZD1222 COVID-19 vaccine. The method was immunoSEQ multiplex PCR; TCRdb's version includes in-frame clones alone and lacks a portion of them. The profile shows 160,000 or so clones, about 89% of them singletons. The material was peripheral blood, obtained on day 0 of AZD1222 vaccination. The receptors come from an adult in good health.

The chain couples TRBV2 to TRBJ1-5; maybe TRBD1 (5 bases). Trimming removed 5 bases from V and 6 bases from J, with 17 bases in between. CDR3 length: 15 residues. CDR1 is SNHLY and CDR2 is FYNNEI in the germline V gene. CDR3 DNA: TGTGCCAGCAGTATAACAAGACCCGGGGGTCAGCCCCAGCATTTT. Translated: CASSITRPGGQPQHF.

The gene calls are TRBV6-2 or TRBV6-3 and TRBJ2-1; tentatively, D is TRBD2 (5 bases). CDR3 length equals 17 residues. Germline lookup yields CDR1 MNHEY and CDR2 SVGEGT. The V end was cut by 6 bases, the J end by 7 bases, with 25 bases between. CDR3 sequence: CASSYGPPGTAVNEQFF. CDR3 nucleotide sequence: TGTGCCAGCAGCTATGGACCCCCGGGAACGGCTGTAAATGAGCAGTTCTTC.

The chain uses TRBV28 and TRBJ1-4; unclear D gene. CDR1 and CDR2 from the germline V gene are MDHEN and SYDVKM. The length of the CDR3 is 17 residues. Trimming removed 5 bases from V and 8 bases from J, with 24 bases in between. The CDR3 DNA is TGTGCCAGCAGTCCTGGAAAGACTGGCTCGGGTGGAGAAAAACTGTTTTTT. Amino acid sequence: CASSPGKTGSGGEKLFF.

This chain connects TRBV30 to TRBJ1-5, with 7 bases lining up with TRBD1. This CDR3 contains 18 residues. V lost 3 bases and J lost 7; bases outside the gene matches: 21. Germline V lookup: CDR1 GTSNPN, CDR2 SVGIG (reference sequence). The CDR3 protein is CAWSRRSWDSRTGQPQHF. CDR3 bases: TGTGCCTGGAGCCGTAGATCGTGGGACAGCAGGACCGGGCAGCCCCAGCATTTT.

This clone was seen a few times. The J gene is TRBJ2-7, the V gene TRBV7-2; 9 nucleotides match TRBD2. V lost 2 bases to trimming and J lost 2 bases; unmatched junction nucleotides: 7. This CDR3 comprises 16 residues. Germline-derived CDR1 and CDR2 are SGHTA and FQGNSA. CDR3 in DNA: TGTGCCAGCAGCTTAATGCCTAGCGGGACCGCCTACGAGCAGTACTTC. This codes for CASSLMPSGTAYEQYF.

The rearrangement joins TRBV5-6 to TRBJ2-3; TRBD2 is a possible D gene (6 bases). The CDR3 runs 15 residues. Germline V lookup: CDR1 SGHDT, CDR2 YYEEEE. V lost 2 bases, J lost 0 bases, and 10 bases lay in between. The chain's CDR3 is CASSLSAGSTDTQYF. The DNA of the CDR3 is TGTGCCAGCAGCTTATCAGCGGGTAGCACAGATACGCAGTATTTT. The full variable domain, in which reference TRBV5-6 and TRBJ2-3 provide the parts outside the CDR3, is DAGVTQSPTHLIKTRGQQVTLRCSPKSGHDTVSWYQQALGQGPQFIFQYYEEEERQRGNFPDRFSGHQFPNYSSELNVNALLLGDSALYLCASSLSAGSTDTQYFGPGTRLTVL.

V usage is TRBV6-5 and J usage is TRBJ1-1; 8 nucleotides agree with TRBD1. CDR1 and CDR2 from the germline V gene are MNHEY and SVGAGI. V shed 8 bases, J shed 6 bases, and the junction held 5 bases outside the gene matches. The CDR3 runs to 12 residues. CDR3 in amino acids: CASGDRGPEAFF. In nucleotides, the CDR3 is TGTGCCAGCGGAGACAGGGGCCCTGAAGCTTTCTTT.

This sequence joins TRBV5-8 and TRBJ2-3; no clear D. Trimming took 4 bases from V and 0 from J, leaving 18 bases between them. This CDR3 comprises 17 residues. Germline loops: CDR1 SGHTS, CDR2 YDEGEE. The CDR3 DNA sequence: TGTGCCAGCAGCCCTTTAGGAACAACTCGCAGCACAGATACGCAGTATTTT. Translation: CASSPLGTTRSTDTQYF.

The chain employs TRBV28 and TRBJ1-5, with D perhaps TRBD1 (6 bases). Trimming shortened V by 6 bases and J by 3 bases, and 15 bases separated the two germline ends. CDR3 length equals 15 residues. Germline lookup yields CDR1 MDHEN and CDR2 SYDVKM. The CDR3 DNA reads TGTGCCAGCAGACCTCCGGACAGACCCAATCAGCCCCAGCATTTT. Translated: CASRPPDRPNQPQHF.

The chain couples TRBV6-2 or TRBV6-3 to TRBJ2-3; 7 bases are a match to TRBD2. The CDR3 consists of 16 residues. In germline, CDR1 is MNHEY, CDR2 SVGEGT. Trimming cost V 5 bases and J 3 bases; bases outside gene matches: 11. The CDR3 region is CASSHPRGGPTDTQYF. The CDR3, as DNA: TGTGCCAGCAGTCACCCCCGGGGAGGGCCAACAGATACGCAGTATTTT.

CDR3 amino acids: CASSEIRGAEAFF. In nucleotides, the CDR3 is TGTGCCAGCAGTGAGATACGGGGAGCTGAAGCTTTCTTT. The V and J genes are TRBV11-2 and TRBJ1-1; the D is unclear. The germline gives CDR1 SGHAT, CDR2 FQNNGV. This CDR3 has 13 residues. V gave up 6 bases and J gave up 6 bases, with 14 bases separating them.

The V gene is TRBV18, the J gene TRBJ1-1; D is possibly TRBD1 (5 bases). The CDR3 is 17 residues long. Germline V lookup: CDR1 KGHSH, CDR2 LQKENI. Trimming shortened V by 3 bases and J by 7 bases, and 24 bases separated the two germline ends. The CDR3 DNA sequence: TGTGCCAGCTCACCCCTCTCGTTCGACAGTGGCTCCAGTGAAGCTTTCTTT. This gives the protein CASSPLSFDSGSSEAFF.

The chain's CDR3 is CASSVSGSPTEAFF. The CDR3 DNA sequence: TGTGCCAGCAGCGTCTCAGGATCCCCTACTGAAGCTTTCTTT. The genes are TRBV9 and TRBJ1-1; no reliable D call. The germline V gene encodes CDR1 SGDLS and CDR2 YYNGEE. This CDR3 spans 14 amino acids. V lost 2 bases, J lost 5 bases, and 13 bases lay in between.

J is TRBJ2-7 and V is TRBV18; 8 nucleotides align to TRBD1. The CDR3 spans 15 residues. The germline V gene has CDR1 KGHSH and CDR2 LQKENI. V was pared by 3 bases and J by 4 bases, with 8 bases of the junction left unmatched. The CDR3 is CASSPPTGQVYEQYF. The CDR3 DNA reads TGTGCCAGCTCACCGCCAACGGGACAGGTGTACGAGCAGTACTTC. Variable domain in full (rest from reference TRBV18 and TRBJ2-7): NAGVMQNPRHLVRRRGQEARLRCSPMKGHSHVYWYRQLPEEGLKFMVYLQKENIIDESGMPKERFSAEFPKEGPSILRIQQVVRGDSAAYFCASSPPTGQVYEQYFGPGTRLTVT.

The CDR3 DNA sequence: TGTGCCAGTAGTAGCAGGGTGCGAGAGACCCAGTACTTC. This sequence encodes CASSSRVRETQYF. The genes are TRBV19 and TRBJ2-5; TRBD1 is a possible D gene (5 bases). V lost 4 bases and J 4 bases, leaving 10 bases between the germline ends. This CDR3 contains 13 residues. Germline CDR1 LNHDA, CDR2 SQIVND (reference sequence).

This clone was found once. V usage is TRBV6-5 and J usage is TRBJ1-5; D possibly corresponds to TRBD1 (6 bases). The V gene lost 2 bases and the J gene lost 10 bases, with 15 bases spanning the gap. The CDR3 has 14 residues. Germline-derived CDR1 and CDR2 are MNHEY and SVGAGI. For the CDR3, the DNA is TGTGCCAGCAGTTACGGGCAGGGGCTGGGTCCCCAGCATTTT. This encodes CASSYGQGLGPQHF.

The chain carries TRBV6-5 and TRBJ1-6; D gene uncertain. Germline V CDR1 and CDR2: MNHEY, SVGAGI. The CDR3 consists of 14 residues. V dropped 6 bases and J dropped 8 bases, with 14 bases sitting between them. CDR3 coding DNA: TGTGCCAGCAGAGAGGGTGGAGGTCATTCACCCCTCCACTTT. Translation gives CASREGGGHSPLHF.

V and J are TRBV28 and TRBJ1-2; D remains ambiguous. The germline V gene encodes CDR1 MDHEN and CDR2 SYDVKM. The CDR3 covers 13 residues. V lost 2 bases to trimming and J lost 4 bases, with 8 bases between them. The CDR3 region has the DNA TGTGCCAGCAGTTTACTCCAGATCTATGGCTACACCTTC. Amino acids: CASSLLQIYGYTF.

The count of this clone is one. The chain couples TRBV14 to TRBJ2-7; D gene uncertain. Germline CDR1 is SGHDN and CDR2 is FVKESK. The CDR3 extends over 12 amino acids. The V end was cut by 1 base, the J end by 7 bases, with 8 bases between. The CDR3 region is CASSQVPKEQYF. The CDR3, as DNA: TGTGCCAGCAGCCAAGTCCCGAAAGAGCAGTACTTC.

The V gene is TRBV19, the J gene TRBJ2-1; D tentatively reads TRBD1 or TRBD2 (5 bases each). The CDR3 runs 14 residues. Between the trimmed V and J ends, which lost 6 bases and 0 bases, there was a span of 9 bases. Germline V lookup: CDR1 LNHDA, CDR2 SQIVND (reference sequence). The CDR3 sequence is CASRWGSSYNEQFF. CDR3 bases: TGTGCCAGTAGGTGGGGGAGCTCCTACAATGAGCAGTTCTTC.

The V gene is TRBV6-1, the J gene TRBJ2-2, with 11 bases lining up with TRBD2. V was pared by 3 bases and J by 5 bases, with 8 bases of the junction left unmatched. The CDR3 contains 17 residues. CDR1 MNHNS and CDR2 SASEGT come from the germline V gene. CDR3 residues: CASSELAGGRGTGELFF. In DNA form, the CDR3 reads TGTGCCAGCAGTGAGCTAGCGGGAGGCCGGGGGACCGGGGAGCTGTTTTTT.

The chain recombines TRBV27 with TRBJ2-7; TRBD2 matches 13 bases. Germline values: CDR1 MNHEY, CDR2 SMNVEV (reference sequence). Trimming cost V 4 bases and J 9 bases; bases outside gene matches: 12. CDR3 length equals 16 residues. Here the CDR3 DNA reads TGTGCCAGCAGTTCGGGACTAGCGGGATCATTATTCCGGCAGTACTTC. Protein product: CASSSGLAGSLFRQYF.